These T cell receptor beta chains were read from a single sample in a study of CXCR3-negative and CXCR3-positive naive CD8 T cells. TCRdb re-called the 5' RACE reads, yielding one record per CDR3 amino acid sequence without DNA. The repertoire shows around 160,000 distinct CDR3 sequences; the top ten hold around 0.3%. The specimen was naive CXCR3+ CD8+ T cells from blood. The receptor source for this set is a human donor in good health. Some clones in this sample may be carry-over from other donors' samples. Each CDR3 is given with its conserved first and last residue.

j_call v_call cdr3_aa
TRBJ2-1 TRBV6-4 CASSVRLEGEQFF
TRBJ2-7 TRBV29-1 CSVEGPGQAGYEQYF
TRBJ2-1 TRBV10-1 CASSSLGAGDPNEQFF
TRBJ2-5 TRBV7-9 CASSFLETQYF
TRBJ2-5 TRBV28 CASSFPSYGPQETQYF
TRBJ2-5 TRBV29-1 CSGVAINQETQYF
TRBJ2-5 TRBV7-9 CASSPTDREETQYF
TRBJ2-1 TRBV4-1 CASSPRGRGGRNEQFF
TRBJ2-7 TRBV23-1 CATEPEQYEQYF
TRBJ2-3 TRBV10-3 CAISPRTSGDTDTQYF
TRBJ1-1 TRBV29-1 CSVELYTEAFF
TRBJ1-1 TRBV7-8 CASSPLIDEAFF